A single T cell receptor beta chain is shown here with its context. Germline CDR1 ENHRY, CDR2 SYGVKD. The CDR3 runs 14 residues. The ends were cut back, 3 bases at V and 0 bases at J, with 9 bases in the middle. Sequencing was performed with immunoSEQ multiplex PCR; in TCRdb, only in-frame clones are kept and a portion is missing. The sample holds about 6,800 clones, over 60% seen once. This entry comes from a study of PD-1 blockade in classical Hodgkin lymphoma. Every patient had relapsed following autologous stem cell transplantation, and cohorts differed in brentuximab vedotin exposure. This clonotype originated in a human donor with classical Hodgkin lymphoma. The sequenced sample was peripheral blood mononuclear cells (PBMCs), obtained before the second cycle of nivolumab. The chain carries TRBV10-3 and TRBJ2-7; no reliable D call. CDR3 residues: CAISDPQVSYEQYF. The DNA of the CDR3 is TGTGCCATCAGTGACCCCCAAGTCTCCTACGAGCAGTACTTC.